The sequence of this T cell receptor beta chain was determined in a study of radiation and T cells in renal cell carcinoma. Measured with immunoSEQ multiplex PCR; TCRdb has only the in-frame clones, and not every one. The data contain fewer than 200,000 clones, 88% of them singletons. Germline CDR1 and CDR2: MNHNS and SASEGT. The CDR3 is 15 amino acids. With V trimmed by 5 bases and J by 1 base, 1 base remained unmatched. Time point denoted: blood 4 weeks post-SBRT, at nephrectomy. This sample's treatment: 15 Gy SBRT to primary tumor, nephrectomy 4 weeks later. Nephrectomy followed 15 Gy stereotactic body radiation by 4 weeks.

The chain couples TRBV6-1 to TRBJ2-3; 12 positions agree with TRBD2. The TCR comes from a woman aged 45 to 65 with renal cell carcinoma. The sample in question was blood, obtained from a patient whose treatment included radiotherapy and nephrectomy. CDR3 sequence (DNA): TGTGCCAGCAGTAGACTAGCGGGGGGCACAGATACGCAGTATTTT. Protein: CASSRLAGGTDTQYF.